Each of the 28 T cell receptor beta chains below was sequenced from the same sample in a study of CD8 T cells in ankylosing spondylitis. Whole-study results and caveats: A TCR beta motif made of about 8 highly homologous variants seemed typical of ankylosing spondylitis blood.

TCRdb independently ran MiXCR on the 5' RACE reads; one entry per CDR3 protein. The profile covers fewer than 750,000 distinct CDR3 sequences, with 15% to 20% appearing a single time and around 20% taken by the ten largest. What these receptors recognize is not known. Sequencing was performed on blood, either unsorted or a sorted T cell fraction (not recorded which). The receptor set was obtained from a male donor with ankylosing spondylitis.

This clonotype was found a few times. This rearrangement joins TRBV5-6 to TRBJ1-2, with D possibly matching TRBD1 (6 bases). Trimming cost V 1 base and J 9 bases, with 13 bases left between them. The CDR3 has 13 residues. Germline V gene sequence: CDR1 SGHDT, CDR2 YYEEEE. This chain's CDR3 is CASSLSAGGRYTF. The CDR3 nucleotides read TGTGCCAGCAGCTTGTCGGCGGGGGGCCGCTACACCTTC.

This clonotype was observed a handful of times. The chain couples TRBV20-1 to TRBJ1-1; D uncertain. The CDR3 extends over 14 amino acids. V lost 0 bases to trimming and J lost 4 bases, with 12 bases between them. Germline CDR1 DFQATT, CDR2 SNEGSKA (reference sequence). DNA for the CDR3: TGCAGTGCTAGAGATAACGGGGTTGGCACTGAAGCTTTCTTT. The encoded protein is CSARDNGVGTEAFF.

The chain has TRBV24-1 and TRBJ1-5, with TRBD1 matching over 9 bases. Germline CDR1 and CDR2: KGHDR and SFDVKD. V lost 4 bases and J lost 7; bases outside the gene matches: 4. The CDR3 loop spans 14 amino acids. CDR3 amino acids: CATSDPGQGQPQHF. The CDR3, as DNA: TGTGCCACCAGTGACCCGGGACAGGGACAGCCCCAGCATTTT.

The gene calls are TRBV27 and TRBJ2-5; 14 nucleotides match TRBD2. Germline CDR1 MNHEY, CDR2 SMNVEV (reference sequence). The CDR3 totals 16 residues. J gave up 3 bases and V 4 bases, and 4 bases lay outside the gene matches. The CDR3: CASSSPTSGGEETQYF. DNA of the CDR3: TGTGCCAGCAGTTCCCCGACTAGCGGGGGGGAAGAGACCCAGTACTTC.

This clonotype was detected a few times. The rearrangement uses TRBV20-1 and TRBJ2-2, with 12 bases identical to TRBD2. The length of the CDR3 is 17 residues. V gave up 0 bases and J gave up 3 bases; unmatched junction bases: 5. Germline loops: CDR1 DFQATT, CDR2 SNEGSKA (reference sequence). The CDR3 bases are TGCAGTGCTAGAGATGCTAGCGGGGGGGCGGACACCGGGGAGCTGTTTTTT. It translates to CSARDASGGADTGELFF.

This clonotype was seen only a few times. The chain is built from TRBV5-1 and TRBJ1-6; 8 nucleotides agree with TRBD1. This CDR3 has 15 residues. Germline assignment: CDR1 SGHRS and CDR2 YFSETQ. The V segment lost 4 bases and the J segment 6 bases; nucleotides outside the gene matches: 6. CDR3 protein: CASSPRTGINSPLHF. The CDR3 coding sequence is TGCGCCAGCAGCCCCCGGACAGGGATTAATTCACCCCTCCACTTT. The variable domain in full, with the rest retrieved from reference TRBV5-1 and TRBJ1-6, is KAGVTQTPRYLIKTRGQQVTLSCSPISGHRSVSWYQQTPGQGLQFLFEYFSETQRNKGNFPGRFSGRQFSNSRSEMNVSTLELGDSALYLCASSPRTGINSPLHFGNGTRLTVT.

V usage is TRBV12-3 or TRBV12-4 and J usage is TRBJ2-1; 13 bases map to TRBD2. The CDR3 is 16 residues long. The trim removed 8 bases at V and 7 bases at J, leaving 11 bases unmatched. In DNA, the CDR3 is TGTGCCAGCCGACAAGGACTAGCGGGAGTTCCGAATGAGCAGTTCTTC. Translating it yields CASRQGLAGVPNEQFF.

The chain joins TRBV21-1 to TRBJ2-2; the listed D gene, TRBD2, was not tested against the DNA. TRBV21-1 is a known pseudogene. The CDR3 extends over 15 amino acids. Here the CDR3 DNA reads TGTGCCAGCAGCAAAGTGGAGGGGCCGGACGGGGAGCTGTTTTTT. Translating gives CASSKVEGPDGELFF.

Points on this clonotype: One junction end does not reproduce the germline sequence, and a read error may be involved. J is TRBJ1-1 and V is TRBV27; D ambiguous. Germline CDR1 MNHEY, CDR2 SMNVEV (reference sequence). CDR3 length equals 16 residues. The CDR3 coding sequence is TGTGCCTGCAGCCTCTCTCAGGCGGTATGGGGCACTGAAGCTTTCTTT. Its translation: CACSLSQAVWGTEAFF.

The rearrangement uses TRBV28 and TRBJ2-4; D remains ambiguous. Germline V gene sequence: CDR1 MDHEN, CDR2 SYDVKM. The CDR3 is made up of 13 amino acids. The V end was cut by 4 bases, the J end by 0 bases, with 4 bases between. CDR3 protein: CASSYTAKNIQYF. CDR3 sequence (DNA): TGTGCCAGCAGTTATACAGCCAAAAACATTCAGTACTTC.

J is TRBJ2-3 and V is TRBV5-1; D is ambiguous. The V gene lost 4 bases and the J gene lost 2 bases, with 14 bases spanning the gap. This CDR3 contains 15 residues. Germline values: CDR1 SGHRS, CDR2 YFSETQ. The CDR3 coding sequence is TGCGCCAGCAGCCGCGACGGATTGGTCACAGATACGCAGTATTTT. Its translation: CASSRDGLVTDTQYF.

The rearrangement links TRBV7-9 to TRBJ1-1; no firm D call. CDR1 is SEHNR, CDR2 FQNEAQ, per germline (reference sequence). Trimming left V 5 bases short and J 3 bases short, with 7 bases between. This CDR3 has 12 residues. The CDR3 here is CASSRWDTEAFF. In DNA, the CDR3 is TGTGCCAGCAGCCGATGGGACACTGAAGCTTTCTTT.

The rearrangement links TRBV20-1 to TRBJ1-4; 7 bases fit TRBD1. CDR1 DFQATT and CDR2 SNEGSKA come from the germline V gene (reference sequence). V lost 1 base to trimming and J lost 5 bases; unmatched junction nucleotides: 13. This CDR3 region has 17 residues. CDR3 nucleotide sequence: TGCAGTGCTAGAGGGGTCGAATTGACAGGGAAAAATGAAAAACTGTTTTTT. This sequence encodes CSARGVELTGKNEKLFF.

DNA for the CDR3: TGCGCCAGCAGCCAACCGACTGGAAACACCATATATTTT. This encodes CASSQPTGNTIYF. The chain has TRBV4-1 and TRBJ1-3; no definite D call. V lost 2 bases to trimming and J lost 2 bases, with 4 bases between them. Germline CDR1 MGHRA, CDR2 YSYEKL. CDR3 size: 13 residues.

The rearrangement joins TRBV7-2 to TRBJ1-3; D call uncertain. Trimming shortened V by 1 base and J by 4 bases, and 14 bases separated the two germline ends. Germline CDR1 is SGHTA and CDR2 is FQGNSA. The CDR3 extends over 16 amino acids. This CDR3 reads CASSLVWGVSGNTIYF. CDR3 in DNA: TGTGCCAGCAGCTTAGTTTGGGGAGTGTCGGGAAACACCATATATTTT.

The V call is TRBV4-1, the J call TRBJ2-1; no clear D. Trimming left V 0 bases short and J 8 bases short, with 11 bases between. CDR3 length: 14 residues. Looked up from germline, CDR1 is MGHRA and CDR2 is YSYEKL. The CDR3 nucleotides are TGCGCCAGCAGCCAAGAGAACCTAGTGGATGAGCAGTTCTTC. It yields the protein CASSQENLVDEQFF.

This clonotype has a handful of counts. The rearrangement links TRBV5-4 to TRBJ1-1; 7 bases align to TRBD1. Germline CDR1 SGHNT, CDR2 YYREEE (reference sequence). The V segment lost 3 bases and the J segment 0 bases; nucleotides outside the gene matches: 5. The CDR3 runs 15 residues. CDR3 amino acids: CASSYKDRMNTEAFF. As DNA, the CDR3 is TGTGCCAGCAGCTACAAGGACAGGATGAACACTGAAGCTTTCTTT.

This chain uses TRBV18 with TRBJ2-4, with 13 nucleotides matching TRBD2. This CDR3 region has 15 residues. Trimming removed 6 bases from V and 8 bases from J; junction bases left unmatched: 7. Germline loops: CDR1 KGHSH, CDR2 LQKENI. CDR3 DNA: TGTGCCAGCTCCCCGGGACTAGCGGGGAAGGACATTCAGTACTTC. Protein sequence: CASSPGLAGKDIQYF.

This clonotype was detected only a few times. This chain connects TRBV4-3 to TRBJ2-7, with TRBD2 identical over 9 bases. V lost 0 bases to trimming and J lost 1 base; unmatched junction nucleotides: 4. The CDR3 spans 16 residues. From germline, CDR1 is LGHNA and CDR2 YSLEER. CDR3 sequence: CASSQEVAGGSYEQYF. In nucleotides, the CDR3 is TGCGCCAGCAGCCAAGAAGTCGCGGGAGGGTCCTACGAGCAGTACTTC.

This sequence joins TRBV4-1 and TRBJ2-3; 9 bases fit TRBD1. This CDR3 spans 16 amino acids. In germline, CDR1 is MGHRA, CDR2 YSYEKL. V dropped 4 bases and J dropped 3; count of bases not matched to a gene: 8. CDR3 DNA sequence: TGCGCCAGCAGCCCGCTCGACAGGGGGGATACAGATACGCAGTATTTT. This encodes CASSPLDRGDTDTQYF.

V is TRBV7-2 and J is TRBJ2-3, with TRBD2 identical over 11 bases. The V gene's germline CDR1 is SGHTA and CDR2 FQGNSA. The junction had 10 bases not matched to a gene; V was cut back by 5 bases and J by 6 bases. The CDR3 length is 16 residues. CDR3 sequence (DNA): TGTGCCAGCAGCCAGCGGGTAGCGGGGGGGCCTGATACGCAGTATTTT. This encodes CASSQRVAGGPDTQYF.

The chain combines TRBV25-1 with TRBJ2-7; D may be TRBD2 (6 bases). This CDR3 comprises 13 residues. Germline V gives CDR1 MGHDK, CDR2 SYGVNS. The ends were cut back, 4 bases at V and 6 bases at J, with 13 bases in the middle. CDR3 DNA sequence: TGTGCCAGCAGTGCCGCGGGACGGGGCGAGCAGTACTTC. Its protein product is CASSAAGRGEQYF.

The J gene is TRBJ2-3, the V gene TRBV4-1, with D unresolved. The CDR3 sequence is 18 residues long. V lost 0 bases and J lost 0, with 16 bases in between. Germline CDR1 reads MGHRA; CDR2 reads YSYEKL. The CDR3 region is CASSQDPSGGSSTDTQYF. CDR3 DNA sequence: TGCGCCAGCAGCCAAGACCCCTCCGGCGGAAGCAGCACAGATACGCAGTATTTT.

V gene TRBV6-2 or TRBV6-3 combines with J gene TRBJ2-1, with 8 positions matching TRBD1. This CDR3 comprises 15 residues. Germline V gene lookup returns CDR1 MNHEY and CDR2 SVGEGT. J gave up 7 bases and V 6 bases, and 11 bases lay outside the gene matches. CDR3 protein: CASRPARGRANEQFF. Here the CDR3 DNA reads TGTGCCAGCAGACCAGCCAGGGGGCGCGCAAATGAGCAGTTCTTC.

This clonotype was observed a few times. This rearrangement joins TRBV10-3 to TRBJ2-1; the match to TRBD2 covers 10 bases. The CDR3 has 17 amino acids. CDR1 ENHRY and CDR2 SYGVKD come from the germline V gene. The V segment lost 6 bases and the J segment 6 bases; nucleotides outside the gene matches: 14. CDR3 in DNA: TGTGCCATCAGCCCCAGGGCTACTAGCGGGGCCTCCAATGAGCAGTTCTTC. This translates into CAISPRATSGASNEQFF.

The rearrangement links TRBV28 to TRBJ2-1, with TRBD2 matching 8 bases. Germline CDR1 is MDHEN and CDR2 is SYDVKM. The CDR3 consists of 15 residues. The J segment lost 8 bases and the V segment lost 4 bases, leaving 10 bases of the junction unmatched. CDR3 residues: CASSYTKGLAYEQFF. In DNA, the CDR3 is TGTGCCAGCAGTTACACAAAAGGACTAGCCTATGAGCAGTTCTTC.

This clonotype was counted once. The rearrangement links TRBV11-2 to TRBJ2-1; TRBD2 matches at 7 bases. This CDR3 is 16 amino acids long. With V trimmed by 3 bases and J by 6 bases, 11 bases remained unmatched. From germline, CDR1 is SGHAT and CDR2 FQNNGV. CDR3 bases: TGTGCCAGCAGCTTTGGAGGGCTAGCGGTTTCCAATGAGCAGTTCTTC. This encodes CASSFGGLAVSNEQFF.

This clonotype occurred a few times. This sequence joins TRBV20-1 and TRBJ2-7, with TRBD2 matching over 7 bases. In germline, CDR1 is DFQATT, CDR2 SNEGSKA (reference sequence). The J segment lost 3 bases and the V segment lost 2 bases, leaving 7 bases of the junction unmatched. The CDR3 length is 14 residues. CDR3 sequence reads: CSARTGTNNYEQYF. The CDR3 nucleotides read TGCAGTGCTAGAACGGGGACTAACAACTACGAGCAGTACTTC.